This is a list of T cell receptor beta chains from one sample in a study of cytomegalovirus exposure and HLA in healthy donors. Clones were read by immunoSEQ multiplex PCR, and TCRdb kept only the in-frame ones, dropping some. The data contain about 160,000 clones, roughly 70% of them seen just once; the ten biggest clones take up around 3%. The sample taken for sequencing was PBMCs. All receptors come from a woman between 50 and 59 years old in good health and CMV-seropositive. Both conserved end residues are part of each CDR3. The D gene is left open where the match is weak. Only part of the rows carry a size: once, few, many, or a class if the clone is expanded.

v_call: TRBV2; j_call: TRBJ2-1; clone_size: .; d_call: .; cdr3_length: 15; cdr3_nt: TGTGCCAGCATCACTCTAGCCAGCTCCTACAATGAGCAGTTCTTC; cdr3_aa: CASITLASSYNEQFF
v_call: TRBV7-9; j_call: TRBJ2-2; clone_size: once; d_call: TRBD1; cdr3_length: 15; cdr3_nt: TGTGCCAGCAGCTTAGGCAGGGGGCCCACCGGGGAGCTGTTTTTT; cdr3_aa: CASSLGRGPTGELFF
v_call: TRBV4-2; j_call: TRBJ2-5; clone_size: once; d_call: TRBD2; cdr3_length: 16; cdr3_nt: TGTGCCAGCAGCCAAGAACTAGCGGGGTACCAAGAGACCCAGTACTTC; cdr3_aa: CASSQELAGYQETQYF
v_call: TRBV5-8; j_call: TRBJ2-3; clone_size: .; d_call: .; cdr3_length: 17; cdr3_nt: TGTGCCAGCAGCTTCCGGGACTCACCTCAGGGCACAGATACGCAGTATTTT; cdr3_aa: CASSFRDSPQGTDTQYF
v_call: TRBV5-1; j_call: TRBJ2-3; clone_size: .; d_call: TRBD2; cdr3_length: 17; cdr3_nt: TGCGCCAGCAGGTACACCTTAGCGGGTACTAGCACAGATACGCAGTATTTT; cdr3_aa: CASRYTLAGTSTDTQYF
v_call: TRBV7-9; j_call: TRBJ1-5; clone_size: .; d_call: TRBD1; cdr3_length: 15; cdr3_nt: TGTGCCAGCAGCTTAGGACAGGGGGAGTTGCAGCCCCAGCATTTT; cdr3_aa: CASSLGQGELQPQHF
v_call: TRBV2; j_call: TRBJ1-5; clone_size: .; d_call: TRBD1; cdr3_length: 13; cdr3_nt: TGTGCCGGTAACCGGGACAGAAATCAGCCCCAGCATTTT; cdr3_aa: CAGNRDRNQPQHF
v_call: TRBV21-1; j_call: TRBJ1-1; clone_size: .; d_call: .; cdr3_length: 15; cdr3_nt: TGTGCCAGCAGCAAAAACGGGGGGGTGAACACTGAAGCTTTCTTT; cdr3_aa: CASSKNGGVNTEAFF
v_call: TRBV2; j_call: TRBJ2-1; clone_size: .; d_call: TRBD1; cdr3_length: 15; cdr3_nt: TGTGCCAGCGGGTCCGGGACAGCGATTTACAATGAGCAGTTCTTC; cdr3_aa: CASGSGTAIYNEQFF
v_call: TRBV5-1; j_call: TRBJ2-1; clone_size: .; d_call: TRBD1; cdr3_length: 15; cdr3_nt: TGCGCCAGCGGGGGCGGGACAGGGGGCTACAATGAGCAGTTCTTC; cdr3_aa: CASGGGTGGYNEQFF
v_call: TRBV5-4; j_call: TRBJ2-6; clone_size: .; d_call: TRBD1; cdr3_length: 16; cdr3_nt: TGTGCCAGCAGCCTGGGACAGGCGCGTGGGGCCAACGTCCTGACTTTC; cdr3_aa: CASSLGQARGANVLTF
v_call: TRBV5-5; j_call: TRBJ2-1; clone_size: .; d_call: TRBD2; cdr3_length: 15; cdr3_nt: TGTGCCAGCAGCTCGCCGGGACTAGAGTACAATGAGCAGTTCTTC; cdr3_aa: CASSSPGLEYNEQFF
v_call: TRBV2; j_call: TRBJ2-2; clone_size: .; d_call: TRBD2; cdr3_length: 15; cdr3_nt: TGTGCCAGCACCGGCGGGGGGGCGAAAACCGGGGAGCTGTTTTTT; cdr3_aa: CASTGGGAKTGELFF
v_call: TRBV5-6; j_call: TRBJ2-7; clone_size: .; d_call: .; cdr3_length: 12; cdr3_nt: TGTGCCAGCAGCTTGGCCCCTTACGAGCAGTACTTC; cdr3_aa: CASSLAPYEQYF
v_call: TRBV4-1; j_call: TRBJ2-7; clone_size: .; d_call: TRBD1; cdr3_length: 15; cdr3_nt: TGCGCCAGCAGCCAAACCAGTGGACAGGTCTACGAGCAGTACTTC; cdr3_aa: CASSQTSGQVYEQYF
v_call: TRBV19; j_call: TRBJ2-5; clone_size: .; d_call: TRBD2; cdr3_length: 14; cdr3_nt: TGTGCCAGTAGTATCCCCGGGAGGGTAGAGACCCAGTACTTC; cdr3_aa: CASSIPGRVETQYF
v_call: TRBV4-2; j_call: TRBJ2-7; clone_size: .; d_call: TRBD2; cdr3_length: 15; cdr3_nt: TGTGCCAGCAGCCCAAGCGGGGGTGGCTCCTACGAGCAGTACTTC; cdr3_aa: CASSPSGGGSYEQYF
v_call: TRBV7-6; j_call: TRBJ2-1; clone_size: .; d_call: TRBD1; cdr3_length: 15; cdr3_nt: TGTGCCAGCAGCTCCACGGGACAGGGTGATTATGAGCAGTTCTTC; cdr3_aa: CASSSTGQGDYEQFF
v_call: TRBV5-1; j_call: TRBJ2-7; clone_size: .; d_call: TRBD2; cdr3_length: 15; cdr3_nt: TGCGCCAGCAGCTTGAGGGCGGGGGGCCAATACGAGCAGTACTTC; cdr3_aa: CASSLRAGGQYEQYF
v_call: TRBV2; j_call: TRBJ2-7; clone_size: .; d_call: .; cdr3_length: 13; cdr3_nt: TGTGCCAGCACGATAGAGGGCTCCTACGAGCAGTACTTC; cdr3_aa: CASTIEGSYEQYF
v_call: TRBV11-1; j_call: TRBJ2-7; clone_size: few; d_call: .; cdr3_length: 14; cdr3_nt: TGTGCCAGCAGTTTTAGAGGGAATGCTAAAGAGCAGTACTTC; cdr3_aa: CASSFRGNAKEQYF
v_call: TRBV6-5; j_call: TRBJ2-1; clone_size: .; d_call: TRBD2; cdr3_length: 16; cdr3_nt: TGTGCCAGCAGTTACTCGACTAGCGGTGCGGGCAGTGAGCAGTTCTTC; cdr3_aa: CASSYSTSGAGSEQFF
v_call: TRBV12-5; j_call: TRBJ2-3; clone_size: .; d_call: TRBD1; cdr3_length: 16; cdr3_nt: TGTGCTAGTGGTCCCGCCGGGACAGGGAGGACAGATACGCAGTATTTT; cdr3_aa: CASGPAGTGRTDTQYF
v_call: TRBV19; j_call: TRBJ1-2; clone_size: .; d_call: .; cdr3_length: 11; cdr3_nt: TGTGCCAGTAGTATCGGTCGGGGTTGCACCTTC; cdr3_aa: CASSIGRGCTF
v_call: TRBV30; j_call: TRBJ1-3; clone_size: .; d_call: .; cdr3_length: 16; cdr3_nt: TGTGCCTGGAGTGTCCCTTATCAACTGCCCCAGGACACCATATATTTT; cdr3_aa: CAWSVPYQLPQDTIYF
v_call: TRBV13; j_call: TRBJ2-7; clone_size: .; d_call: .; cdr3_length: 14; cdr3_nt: TGTGCCAGCAGCTCGAGGCAGGGCCGCTACGAGCAGTACTTC; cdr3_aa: CASSSRQGRYEQYF
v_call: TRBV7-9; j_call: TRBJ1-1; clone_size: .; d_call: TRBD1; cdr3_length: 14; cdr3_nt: TGTGCCAGCAGCTTTACAGGGGTCCCCACTGAAGCTTTCTTT; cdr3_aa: CASSFTGVPTEAFF
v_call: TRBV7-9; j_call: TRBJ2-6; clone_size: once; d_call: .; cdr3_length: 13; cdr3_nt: TGTGCCAGCAGCTCCCAAGGGGCCAACGTCCTGACTTTC; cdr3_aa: CASSSQGANVLTF
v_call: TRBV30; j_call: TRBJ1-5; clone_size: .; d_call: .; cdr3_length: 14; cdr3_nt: TGTGCCTGGAGTGGGGGGGTGAGCAATCAGCCCCAGCATTTT; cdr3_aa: CAWSGGVSNQPQHF
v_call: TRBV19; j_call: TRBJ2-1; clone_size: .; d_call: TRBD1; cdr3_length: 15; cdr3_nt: TGTGCCAGTAGTATCCTACAGGGGACCTACAATGAGCAGTTCTTC; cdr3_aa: CASSILQGTYNEQFF
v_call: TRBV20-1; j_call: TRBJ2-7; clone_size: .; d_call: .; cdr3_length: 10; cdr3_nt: TGCAGTGCCTCAGAAACCGAGCAGTACTTC; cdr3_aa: CSASETEQYF
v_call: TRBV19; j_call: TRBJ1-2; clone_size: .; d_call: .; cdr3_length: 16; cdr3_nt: TGTGCCAGTAGTATTGATGCGGCAGCATCTAACTATGGCTACACCTTC; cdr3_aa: CASSIDAAASNYGYTF
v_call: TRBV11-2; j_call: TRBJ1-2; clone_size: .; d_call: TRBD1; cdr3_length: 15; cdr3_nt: TGTGCCAGCAGCTCCTGGACAGGGGGCGGTTATGGCTACACCTTC; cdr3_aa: CASSSWTGGGYGYTF
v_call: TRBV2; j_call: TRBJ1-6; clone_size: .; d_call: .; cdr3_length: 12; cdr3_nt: TGTGCCAGCAGTTCGGGGTTGCCACCCCTCCACTTT; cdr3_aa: CASSSGLPPLHF
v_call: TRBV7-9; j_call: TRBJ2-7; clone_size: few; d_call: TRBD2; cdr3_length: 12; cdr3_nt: TGTTCCAGCAGCGCCCGGGGGGGGGCGCAGTACTTC; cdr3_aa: CSSSARGGAQYF
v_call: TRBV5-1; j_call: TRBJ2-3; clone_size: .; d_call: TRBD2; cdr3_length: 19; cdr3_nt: TGCGCCAGCAGCTTGGCTCGGACTAGCGGGGACCGATACACAGATACGCAGTATTTT; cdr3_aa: CASSLARTSGDRYTDTQYF
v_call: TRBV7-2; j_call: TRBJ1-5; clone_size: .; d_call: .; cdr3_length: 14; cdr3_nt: TGTGCCAGCAGCTTTCCGGGGTTCAATCAGCCCCAGCATTTT; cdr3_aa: CASSFPGFNQPQHF
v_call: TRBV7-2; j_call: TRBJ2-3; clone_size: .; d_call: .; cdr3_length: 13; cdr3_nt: TGTGCCAGCAGTTTCAAGACACGAGATACGCAGTATTTT; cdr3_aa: CASSFKTRDTQYF
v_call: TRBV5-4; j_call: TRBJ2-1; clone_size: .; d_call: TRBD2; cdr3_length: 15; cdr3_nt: TGTGCCAGCAGCTTCGGCGGGGGGTTCGGTCTTGGGCAGTTCTTC; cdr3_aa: CASSFGGGFGLGQFF
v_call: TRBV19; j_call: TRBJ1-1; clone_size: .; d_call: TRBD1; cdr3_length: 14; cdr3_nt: TGTGCCAGTAGTACCGGGACAGGGATCACTGAAGCTTTCTTT; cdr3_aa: CASSTGTGITEAFF
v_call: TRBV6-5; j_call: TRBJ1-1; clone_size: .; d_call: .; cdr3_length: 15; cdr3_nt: TGTGCCAGCAGTCCCCCGGGAGGGGGTTACACTGAAGCTTTCTTT; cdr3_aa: CASSPPGGGYTEAFF